Shown below are 30 T cell receptor beta chains from a single sample sequenced in a study of T cells in localized non-small cell lung cancer. This table comes from immunoSEQ multiplex PCR, and its TCRdb copy is limited to in-frame clones, with some not included. The sample gives tens of thousands of clones, approximately 90% of which show up once; 20% to 25% is in the top ten. The material sequenced was PBMCs, taken before any cancer treatment. The receptors originated from a man between 40 and 70 years old with stage II squamous cell lung carcinoma.

V usage is TRBV5-6 and J usage is TRBJ1-1, with no clear D. CDR1 SGHDT and CDR2 YYEEEE come from the germline V gene. This CDR3 comprises 12 residues. V was trimmed by 1 base and J by 7 bases, leaving 8 bases between them. CDR3 sequence reads: CASSLRWLEAFF. CDR3 DNA: TGTGCCAGCAGCTTGCGTTGGCTTGAAGCTTTCTTT.

The chain is built from TRBV13 and TRBJ2-7; 7 bases match TRBD2. Germline CDR1 PRHDT, CDR2 FYEKMQ (reference sequence). The CDR3 extends over 14 amino acids. Trimming removed 2 bases from V and 3 bases from J; junction bases left unmatched: 4. The CDR3 DNA reads TGTGCCAGCAGCTTATTCGGGACTATCTACGAGCAGTACTTC. This encodes CASSLFGTIYEQYF.

V gene TRBV5-1 combines with J gene TRBJ2-2; D might be TRBD1 (6 bases). Germline V lookup: CDR1 SGHRS, CDR2 YFSETQ. Between the trimmed V and J ends, which lost 7 bases and 6 bases, there was a span of 16 bases. The CDR3 contains 14 residues. This chain's CDR3 is CASDRQLGAGELFF. DNA of the CDR3: TGCGCCAGCGACAGGCAGTTGGGGGCCGGGGAGCTGTTTTTT.

This clone was detected a few times. The V call is TRBV27, the J call TRBJ2-7, with TRBD2 matching over 8 bases. Per germline, CDR1 MNHEY and CDR2 SMNVEV (reference sequence). The CDR3 runs 14 residues. Unmatched junction bases numbered 12, after V lost 8 bases and J lost 6 bases. DNA of the CDR3: TGTGCCAGCGCGCGCAGCGGGAGTGTTTCCGAGCAGTACTTC. Translated, it gives CASARSGSVSEQYF.

The J gene is TRBJ2-5, the V gene TRBV29-1, with D tentatively TRBD1 (6 bases). Trimming took 1 base from V and 2 from J, leaving 14 bases between them. This CDR3 has 15 residues. Germline CDR1 and CDR2: SQVTM and ANQGSEA. The CDR3 reads CSVEVRGWSQETQYF. The CDR3 nucleotides read TGCAGCGTTGAAGTTAGGGGGTGGAGTCAAGAGACCCAGTACTTC.

V and J are TRBV7-9 and TRBJ2-2; D possibly corresponds to TRBD2 (6 bases). The CDR3 has 17 residues. V was shortened by 1 base and J by 5 bases, with 17 bases between the two germline ends. Looked up from germline, CDR1 is SEHNR and CDR2 is FQNEAQ (reference sequence). The chain's CDR3 is CASSLGVGGIGTGELFF. As DNA, the CDR3 is TGTGCCAGCAGCTTAGGAGTCGGCGGGATAGGAACCGGGGAGCTGTTTTTT.

The gene calls are TRBV19 and TRBJ2-3; D gene unclear. The CDR3 has 15 residues. Germline CDR1 is LNHDA and CDR2 is SQIVND (reference sequence). Trimming cost V 0 bases and J 3 bases, with 10 bases left between them. CDR3 amino acids: CASSIEASRTDTQYF. The CDR3 DNA sequence: TGTGCCAGTAGTATAGAGGCCAGTAGGACAGATACGCAGTATTTT.

This chain links TRBV7-9 with TRBJ2-1; TRBD1 might be the D (8 bases). Per germline, CDR1 SEHNR and CDR2 FQNEAQ (reference sequence). The CDR3 has 14 amino acids. V shed 3 bases and J shed 8 bases, with 14 bases lying between them. The CDR3 DNA reads TGTGCCAGCAGCTTGCGGACAGGGAGGGATGAGCAGTTCTTC. Its protein product is CASSLRTGRDEQFF.

The chain combines TRBV4-1 with TRBJ2-1; TRBD2 might be the D (6 bases). V lost 1 base and J 7 bases, leaving 11 bases between the germline ends. The germline gives CDR1 MGHRA, CDR2 YSYEKL. This CDR3 has 14 residues. The chain's CDR3 is CASSQGLAWNEQFF. DNA for the CDR3: TGCGCCAGCAGCCAAGGGCTAGCGTGGAATGAGCAGTTCTTC.

This chain uses TRBV18 with TRBJ2-7; TRBD1 aligns across 7 bases. Looked up from germline, CDR1 is KGHSH and CDR2 is LQKENI. The CDR3 extends over 13 amino acids. The trim removed 3 bases at V and 3 bases at J, leaving 2 bases unmatched. The CDR3 sequence: CASSPAGGYEQYF. CDR3 coding DNA: TGTGCCAGCTCACCGGCAGGGGGCTACGAGCAGTACTTC. The complete variable domain, with remaining parts taken from reference TRBV18 and TRBJ2-7, reads NAGVMQNPRHLVRRRGQEARLRCSPMKGHSHVYWYRQLPEEGLKFMVYLQKENIIDESGMPKERFSAEFPKEGPSILRIQQVVRGDSAAYFCASSPAGGYEQYFGPGTRLTVT.

In this sample, this clone turned up once. The chain is built from TRBV5-1 and TRBJ2-6; D unresolved. This CDR3 is built from 18 residues. Trimming cost V 0 bases and J 2 bases, with 15 bases left between them. CDR1 and CDR2 from the germline V gene are SGHRS and YFSETQ. The CDR3, as DNA: TGCGCCAGCAGCTTGGTTGCCATGAACCAGGCTGGGGCCAACGTCCTGACTTTC. Translated, it gives CASSLVAMNQAGANVLTF. The full variable domain, with the rest looked up from reference TRBV5-1 and TRBJ2-6, is KAGVTQTPRYLIKTRGQQVTLSCSPISGHRSVSWYQQTPGQGLQFLFEYFSETQRNKGNFPGRFSGRQFSNSRSEMNVSTLELGDSALYLCASSLVAMNQAGANVLTFGAGSRLTVL.

The chain joins TRBV4-2 to TRBJ1-3; D gene unclear. The germline V gene has CDR1 LGHNA and CDR2 YNFKEQ. V was clipped by 0 bases and J by 4 bases, with 19 bases between them. This CDR3 has 18 amino acids. Written as DNA, the CDR3 is TGTGCCAGCAGCCAAGATGGAGTCGGTTTTATCCAAGGAAACACCATATATTTT. This gives the protein CASSQDGVGFIQGNTIYF.

CDR3 sequence: CASTPPEGWETQYF. The CDR3 DNA reads TGTGCCAGCACCCCACCCGAGGGGTGGGAGACCCAGTACTTC. This chain joins TRBV6-6 and TRBJ2-5; D might be TRBD1 or TRBD2, each matching 5 bases. The CDR3 is 14 amino acids. The germline gives CDR1 MNHNY, CDR2 SVGAGI (reference sequence). Trimming stripped 7 bases from V and 5 bases from J, with 17 bases between.

The V gene is TRBV6-1, the J gene TRBJ1-5; D not resolved. Between the trimmed V and J ends, which lost 2 bases and 12 bases, there was a span of 14 bases. Germline CDR1 MNHNS, CDR2 SASEGT. The CDR3 totals 13 residues. This CDR3 reads CASSEWNLDLQHF. The CDR3 DNA reads as TGTGCCAGCAGTGAATGGAACTTGGATCTCCAGCATTTT.

The chain links TRBV14 to TRBJ2-3, with 11 bases identical to TRBD2. CDR1 and CDR2 from the germline V gene are SGHDN and FVKESK. V shed 5 bases, J shed 3 bases, and the junction held 7 bases outside the gene matches. CDR3 length: 16 amino acids. CDR3 loop: CASSGLAGGITDTQYF. DNA of the CDR3: TGTGCCAGCAGCGGGCTAGCGGGGGGTATTACAGATACGCAGTATTTT. The whole variable domain, filled in from reference TRBV14 and TRBJ2-3, reads EAGVTQFPSHSVIEKGQTVTLRCDPISGHDNLYWYRRVMGKEIKFLLHFVKESKQDESGMPNNRFLAERTGGTYSTLKVQPAELEDSGVYFCASSGLAGGITDTQYFGPGTRLTVL.

The V call is TRBV19, the J call TRBJ1-5, with D maybe TRBD1 (5 bases). V was clipped by 7 bases and J by 0 bases, with 13 bases between them. The CDR3 consists of 15 residues. The germline V gene has CDR1 LNHDA and CDR2 SQIVND (reference sequence). The chain's CDR3 is CASIEGRLSNQPQHF. CDR3 nucleotide sequence: TGTGCCAGTATTGAGGGACGACTTAGCAATCAGCCCCAGCATTTT.

This chain joins TRBV19 and TRBJ1-1; D is possibly TRBD1 (5 bases). V shed 3 bases and J shed 6 bases, with 8 bases lying between them. The germline CDR1 and CDR2 sequences are LNHDA and SQIVND (reference sequence). The CDR3 contains 12 residues. The DNA of the CDR3 is TGTGCCAGTAGTATCACGACAGCTGAAGCTTTCTTT. It translates to CASSITTAEAFF.

The rearrangement links TRBV9 to TRBJ2-1, with 13 positions matching TRBD2. Trimming removed 3 bases from V and 7 bases from J; junction bases left unmatched: 4. CDR1 SGDLS and CDR2 YYNGEE come from the germline V gene. The CDR3 totals 15 residues. The CDR3 loop is CASSEPGLAGNEQFF. CDR3 nucleotides: TGTGCCAGCAGCGAACCGGGACTAGCGGGGAATGAGCAGTTCTTC.

This sequence joins TRBV7-9 and TRBJ2-2, with 8 bases aligning to TRBD1. V lost 6 bases, J lost 4 bases, and 7 bases stayed unmatched. The CDR3 has 15 amino acids. CDR1 and CDR2 from the germline V gene are SEHNR and FQNEAQ (reference sequence). The CDR3: CASRPRGLGTGELFF. For the CDR3, the DNA is TGTGCCAGCAGACCCAGGGGGCTTGGCACCGGGGAGCTGTTTTTT.

This rearrangement joins TRBV2 to TRBJ2-5; 7 bases are a match to TRBD2. Looked up from germline, CDR1 is SNHLY and CDR2 is FYNNEI. V was pared by 3 bases and J by 5 bases, with 3 bases of the junction left unmatched. The CDR3 is 13 residues long. The CDR3 sequence: CASSDIGGETQYF. CDR3 in DNA: TGTGCCAGCAGTGATATCGGGGGGGAGACCCAGTACTTC.

The CDR3 sequence is CSVLGDTQYF. CDR3 coding DNA: TGCAGCGTTCTGGGGGATACGCAGTATTTT. The rearrangement uses TRBV29-1 and TRBJ2-3; D is unclear. CDR3 length equals 10 residues. V shed 5 bases and J shed 6 bases, with 6 bases lying between them. The V gene's germline CDR1 is SQVTM and CDR2 ANQGSEA.

This chain joins TRBV4-1 and TRBJ2-3; D not certain. CDR3 length: 14 residues. The V gene lost 1 base and the J gene lost 3 bases, with 8 bases spanning the gap. Germline V gives CDR1 MGHRA, CDR2 YSYEKL. In DNA form, the CDR3 reads TGCGCCAGCAGCCAAGTGTTCGCGACAGATACGCAGTATTTT. This gives the protein CASSQVFATDTQYF.

The chain links TRBV29-1 to TRBJ2-3, with D possibly TRBD2 on 5 matching bases. Germline loops: CDR1 SQVTM, CDR2 ANQGSEA. This CDR3 contains 14 residues. V lost 7 bases, J lost 0 bases, and 14 bases lay in between. CDR3 nucleotide sequence: TGCAGCGCACGGACTCCTACGAGCACAGATACGCAGTATTTT. Translating it yields CSARTPTSTDTQYF.

The chain combines TRBV29-1 with TRBJ1-2; a possible D gene is TRBD1 (5 bases). Trimming cost V 4 bases and J 13 bases, with 16 bases left between them. The CDR3 has 11 amino acids. The V gene's germline CDR1 is SQVTM and CDR2 ANQGSEA. CDR3 sequence reads: CSVVDTWGSTF. The CDR3 nucleotides read TGCAGCGTTGTGGACACATGGGGGAGCACCTTC.

The V call is TRBV2, the J call TRBJ2-1; 7 bases agree with TRBD1. CDR1 is SNHLY, CDR2 FYNNEI, per germline. Unmatched junction bases numbered 5, after V lost 8 bases and J lost 4 bases. This CDR3 has 13 residues. CDR3 amino acids: CASLGTAYNEQFF. In DNA form, the CDR3 reads TGTGCCAGCCTTGGGACAGCTTACAATGAGCAGTTCTTC.

The chain combines TRBV7-9 with TRBJ1-1, with D tentatively TRBD1 (5 bases). The V end lost 5 bases, the J end lost 4 bases, and 17 bases lay between the germline ends. The CDR3 runs 15 residues. From germline, CDR1 is SEHNR and CDR2 FQNEAQ (reference sequence). The CDR3 region is CASSRPRQLSTEAFF. DNA of the CDR3: TGTGCCAGCAGCCGACCACGACAGCTGAGCACTGAAGCTTTCTTT.

In its sample, this clone ranks as large (0.1 to 1%). J is TRBJ2-6 and V is TRBV7-9; D remains unclear. The ends were cut back, 1 base at V and 0 bases at J, with 4 bases in the middle. The CDR3 is made up of 15 amino acids. CDR1 and CDR2 from the germline V gene are SEHNR and FQNEAQ (reference sequence). The DNA of the CDR3 is TGTGCCAGCAGCTTAGGGGGCTCTGGGGCCAACGTCCTGACTTTC. Residues: CASSLGGSGANVLTF.

This clone was seen once. This chain joins TRBV5-3 and TRBJ1-3, with 7 bases lining up with TRBD1. TRBV5-3 is given ORF status, its function remaining uncertain. The CDR3 consists of 17 residues. V shed 4 bases and J 3 bases; nucleotides not matched to a gene: 13. The CDR3 here is CARSLWDSPQGGNTIYF. Written as DNA, the CDR3 is TGTGCCAGAAGCCTCTGGGACAGCCCCCAGGGTGGAAACACCATATATTTT.

This clone was observed a handful of times. The chain couples TRBV5-6 to TRBJ2-7, with TRBD1 identical over 9 bases. V was pared by 0 bases and J by 3 bases, with 1 base of the junction left unmatched. Germline CDR1 is SGHDT and CDR2 is YYEEEE. This CDR3 region has 14 residues. The CDR3 sequence: CASSLGTGVYEQYF. The CDR3 region has the DNA TGTGCCAGCAGCTTGGGGACAGGGGTCTACGAGCAGTACTTC.

V is TRBV27 and J is TRBJ2-7; 7 bases fit TRBD1. This CDR3 has 14 residues. Trimming cost V 5 bases and J 3 bases; bases outside gene matches: 7. Per germline, CDR1 MNHEY and CDR2 SMNVEV (reference sequence). The CDR3 spells CASSPQTGSYEQYF. CDR3 nucleotide sequence: TGTGCCAGCAGTCCCCAGACAGGGAGCTACGAGCAGTACTTC.